The rows below give T cell receptor beta chains drawn from one sample of a study of cytomegalovirus exposure and HLA in healthy donors. The data were produced by immunoSEQ multiplex PCR, yet TCRdb's version contains in-frame clones alone and is incomplete. The table records about 360,000 clones, 75% to 90% of them present only once. Sequencing used PBMCs. These TCRs come from a woman aged 18-29 years in good health and CMV-seronegative. CDR3s include the opening cysteine and the closing phenylalanine or tryptophan. The order of the fields is D gene, clone size, J gene, V gene, CDR3 protein, CDR3 DNA. The D gene is left open where the match is weak. Clone sizes are given selectively: once, few, many, or a class where the clone is expanded.

>NA|once|TRBJ1-2|TRBV4-1
CASSQDGGRYNYGYTF
TGCGCCAGCAGCCAAGATGGCGGGAGATACAACTATGGCTACACCTTC
>TRBD2|NA|TRBJ2-2|TRBV6-5
CASSYRGLATGELFF
TGTGCCAGCAGTTATCGGGGACTAGCTACCGGGGAGCTGTTTTTT
>TRBD1|NA|TRBJ2-1|TRBV2
CASSRTGDNEQFF
TGTGCCAGCAGTCGGACAGGGGACAATGAGCAGTTCTTC
>TRBD1|NA|TRBJ2-7|TRBV9
CASSAGTGLHEQYF
TGTGCCAGCAGCGCCGGGACAGGACTCCACGAGCAGTACTTC
>NA|NA|TRBJ1-1|TRBV11-2
CASSLKGSPSGSYTEAFF
TGTGCCAGCAGCTTAAAAGGCAGTCCCTCAGGGTCTTACACTGAAGCTTTCTTT
>NA|NA|TRBJ1-5|TRBV28
CASRASPSQPQHF
TGTGCCAGCCGCGCATCCCCAAGCCAGCCCCAGCATTTT
>NA|few|TRBJ1-5|TRBV6-1
CASSELEGSGNQPQHF
TGTGCCAGCAGTGAATTGGAGGGTTCGGGCAATCAGCCCCAGCATTTT
>NA|NA|TRBJ2-3|TRBV4-1
CASNPQGMGTDTQYF
TGCGCCAGCAACCCACAGGGAATGGGAACAGATACGCAGTATTTT
>TRBD2|NA|TRBJ2-7|TRBV6-1
CASSEASGEEYEQYF
TGTGCCAGCAGTGAAGCGAGCGGGGAAGAATACGAGCAGTACTTC
>NA|few|TRBJ2-7|TRBV28
CASSLQGTYEQYF
TGTGCCAGCAGTTTACAGGGTACCTACGAGCAGTACTTC
>NA|NA|TRBJ1-4|TRBV4-2
CASSQDGGGFGEKLFF
TGTGCCAGCAGCCAAGATGGGGGAGGGTTTGGGGAAAAACTGTTTTTT
>NA|NA|TRBJ1-2|TRBV6-1
CASSRDSVNYGYTF
TGTGCCAGCAGCCGTGACAGCGTGAACTATGGCTACACCTTC
>NA|NA|TRBJ1-2|TRBV6-5
CASSQGDYGYTF
TGTGCCAGCAGCCAGGGTGACTATGGCTACACCTTC
>TRBD1|NA|TRBJ2-7|TRBV19
CASSMLRGTGPYEQYF
TGTGCCAGTAGTATGTTGAGGGGGACAGGACCCTACGAGCAGTACTTC
>NA|few|TRBJ2-1|TRBV6-1
CASTDGSGSNEQFF
TGTGCCAGCACTGACGGGTCTGGGAGCAATGAGCAGTTCTTC
>NA|NA|TRBJ2-5|TRBV2
CASSQGNRVQETQYF
TGTGCCAGCAGTCAAGGCAACAGAGTCCAAGAGACCCAGTACTTC
>NA|NA|TRBJ2-2|TRBV6-1
CASRLPNSGAGELFF
TGTGCCAGCAGATTGCCAAACTCAGGGGCCGGGGAGCTGTTTTTT
>NA|few|TRBJ2-1|TRBV19
CASSLDSYNEQFF
TGTGCCAGTAGTCTGGACAGCTACAATGAGCAGTTCTTC
>TRBD2|NA|TRBJ2-5|TRBV2
CASSDGVSGGQETQYF
TGTGCCAGCAGTGACGGGGTTAGCGGGGGCCAAGAGACCCAGTACTTC
>TRBD2|once|TRBJ2-1|TRBV27
CASSLGLAGVNEQFF
TGTGCCAGCAGTTTAGGGCTAGCGGGAGTCAATGAGCAGTTCTTC
>TRBD1|NA|TRBJ1-5|TRBV4-1
CASSQDEDRGGQPQHF
TGCGCCAGCAGCCAAGATGAGGACAGGGGTGGTCAGCCCCAGCATTTT
>TRBD2|NA|TRBJ2-3|TRBV4-1
CASSPRRAGGLNTQYF
TGCGCCAGCAGCCCCCGGAGAGCGGGGGGCCTGAATACGCAGTATTTT
>NA|few|TRBJ2-7|TRBV28
CASSLGVWRGPRREQYF
TGTGCCAGCAGTTTAGGTGTGTGGCGGGGACCGAGGAGAGAGCAGTACTTC
>NA|NA|TRBJ1-1|TRBV2
CASSVVLRAEAFF
TGTGCCAGCAGTGTAGTACTCAGGGCTGAAGCTTTCTTT
>NA|NA|TRBJ2-3|TRBV5-1
CASSVARPGLDTQYF
TGCGCCAGCAGCGTCGCCCGACCAGGGTTGGATACGCAGTATTTT
>NA|NA|TRBJ2-1|TRBV28
CASSTRSSYNEQFF
TGTGCCAGCAGTACTAGGAGCTCCTACAATGAGCAGTTCTTC
>NA|once|TRBJ2-1|TRBV15
CATSREALAYNEQFF
TGTGCCACCAGCAGAGAGGCGCTAGCCTACAATGAGCAGTTCTTC
>NA|NA|TRBJ1-1|TRBV4-1
CASSHIGLGNTEAFF
TGCGCCAGCAGCCATATAGGACTGGGGAACACTGAAGCTTTCTTT
>TRBD2|NA|TRBJ2-1|TRBV19
CASSIDGGRAREQFF
TGTGCCAGTAGTATAGACGGCGGGAGGGCGAGGGAGCAGTTCTTC
>NA|NA|TRBJ1-2|TRBV6-1
CASRVANNYGYTF
TGTGCCAGTCGGGTTGCCAATAACTATGGCTACACCTTC
>TRBD2|NA|TRBJ2-1|TRBV7-8
CASSLASGRANEQFF
TGTGCCAGCAGCTTAGCTAGCGGGAGGGCTAATGAGCAGTTCTTC
>NA|NA|TRBJ2-7|TRBV5-1
CASSFNNEQYF
TGCGCCAGCAGCTTCAACAACGAGCAGTACTTC
>NA|NA|TRBJ2-2|TRBV6-5
CASSYQRHTGELFF
TGTGCCAGCAGTTATCAGCGGCACACCGGGGAGCTGTTTTTT
>NA|NA|TRBJ1-1|TRBV2
CASILRVTEAFF
TGTGCCAGCATCCTCAGGGTCACTGAAGCTTTCTTT
>NA|NA|TRBJ1-4|TRBV28
CASSLYRGTTNEKLFF
TGTGCCAGCAGTTTATATAGAGGGACAACTAATGAAAAACTGTTTTTT
>TRBD1|NA|TRBJ2-7|TRBV29-1
CSAAGGRTYEQYF
TGCAGCGCCGCAGGGGGAAGAACCTACGAGCAGTACTTC
>NA|NA|TRBJ2-7|TRBV7-9
CASSVSSYEQYF
TGTGCCAGCAGTGTTTCATCCTACGAGCAGTACTTC
>NA|once|TRBJ2-7|TRBV7-2
CASSPQGYPYEQYF
TGTGCCAGCAGCCCGCAGGGGTACCCCTACGAGCAGTACTTC
>TRBD1|NA|TRBJ1-1|TRBV27
CASSRTPGTAIGAFF
TGTGCCAGCAGCCGAACGCCCGGGACAGCCATCGGGGCTTTCTTT
>NA|NA|TRBJ2-1|TRBV27
CASSQMAGSSYNEQFF
TGTGCCAGCAGTCAGATGGCGGGGAGCTCCTACAATGAGCAGTTCTTC
>NA|NA|TRBJ1-6|TRBV7-8
CASSARSQGALHF
TGTGCCAGCAGCGCGCGCTCCCAAGGGGCCCTCCACTTT
>NA|once|TRBJ1-2|TRBV28
CASNPGTFNRYYGYTF
TGTGCCAGCAACCCAGGGACTTTTAACCGCTACTATGGCTACACCTTC
>TRBD1|NA|TRBJ2-7|TRBV6-1
CASSSRDRGLYEQYF
TGTGCCAGCAGTTCCCGGGACAGGGGGCTTTACGAGCAGTACTTC
>TRBD2|few|TRBJ2-5|TRBV5-1
CASSVASGQETQYF
TGCGCCTCCTCGGTAGCTAGCGGACAAGAGACCCAGTACTTC
>TRBD1|NA|TRBJ2-1|TRBV27
CASSYLDRGFEQFF
TGTGCCAGCAGTTACCTAGACAGGGGATTTGAGCAGTTCTTC